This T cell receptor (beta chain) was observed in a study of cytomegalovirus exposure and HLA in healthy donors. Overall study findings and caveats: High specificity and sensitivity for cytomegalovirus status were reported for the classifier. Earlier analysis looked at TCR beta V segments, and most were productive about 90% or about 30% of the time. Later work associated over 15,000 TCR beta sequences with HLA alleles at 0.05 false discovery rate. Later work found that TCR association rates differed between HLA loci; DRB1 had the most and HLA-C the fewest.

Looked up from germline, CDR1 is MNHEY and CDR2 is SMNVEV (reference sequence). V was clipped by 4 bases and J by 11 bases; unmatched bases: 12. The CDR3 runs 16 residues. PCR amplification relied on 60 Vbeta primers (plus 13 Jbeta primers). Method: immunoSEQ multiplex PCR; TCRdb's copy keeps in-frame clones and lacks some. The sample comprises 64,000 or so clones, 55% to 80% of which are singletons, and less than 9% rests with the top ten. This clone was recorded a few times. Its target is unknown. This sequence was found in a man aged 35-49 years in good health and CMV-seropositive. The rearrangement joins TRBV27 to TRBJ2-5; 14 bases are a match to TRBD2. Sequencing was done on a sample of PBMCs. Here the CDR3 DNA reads TGTGCCAGCAGTTCCACCGGGACTAGCGGGAGCCCCCGACAGTACTTC. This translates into CASSSTGTSGSPRQYF.